This TCR beta chain was sequenced in a study of T cells in Graves' hyperthyroidism and ophthalmopathy. RNA transcripts yielded amplified TCR beta CDR3 regions. The HTBI primer set drove a first-round RT-PCR of the TCR CDR3. MiXCR, applied by TCRdb to the multiplex PCR reads, yields one record per CDR3 protein. The sample has under 350,000 distinct CDR3 sequences; 15% to 20% are singletons. It was considered stable Graves' hyperthyroidism when ophthalmopathy did not progress within 18 months. CDR1 and CDR2 (germline): DFQATT, SNEGSKA (reference sequence). The length of the CDR3 is 15 residues. Trimming took 6 bases from V and 4 from J, leaving 19 bases between them.

The rearrangement uses TRBV20-1 and TRBJ2-1; D could derive from TRBD1 or TRBD2 (6 bases each). Source material: blood. The receptor's source is a woman between 50 and 59 years old with Graves' hyperthyroidism. This CDR3 reads CSASGAPIIYNEQFF. The CDR3 DNA is TGCAGTGCCTCGGGGGCTCCAATTATATACAATGAGCAGTTCTTC.